Listed below are T cell receptor beta chains from one sample, sequenced in a study of CD8 T cells in Susac syndrome. Via MiXCR, TCRdb re-called the immunoSEQ multiplex PCR reads, giving one row per CDR3 protein. The sample carries 150,000 to 180,000 distinct CDR3 sequences, roughly 95% recorded once. Source material: CD4+ T cells from PBMCs. Receptors originate from a human donor with Susac syndrome. Each CDR3 is given with its conserved first and last residue. The D gene is left open where the match is weak. A row's size may be missing; if present it is once, few, many or a size class.

v_gene	abundance	d_gene	j_gene	CDR3aa	CDR3nt
TRBV20-1	.	.	TRBJ1-1	CSATIAVNTEAFF	TGCAGTGCCACAATCGCGGTGAACACTGAAGCTTTCTTT
TRBV2	.	TRBD2	TRBJ2-1	CASRLGGAYNEQFF	TGTGCCAGCCGCCTCGGGGGGGCGTACAATGAGCAGTTCTTC
TRBV4-1	.	TRBD2	TRBJ2-5	CASSPASGGETQYF	TGCGCCAGCAGCCCTGCTAGCGGGGGTGAGACCCAGTACTTC
TRBV20-1	.	TRBD2	TRBJ2-2	CSARASGGTGELFF	TGCAGTGCTAGAGCTAGCGGGGGCACCGGGGAGCTGTTTTTT
TRBV4-1	.	.	TRBJ2-5	CASSQWQGETQYF	TGCGCCAGCAGCCAGTGGCAGGGTGAGACCCAGTACTTC
TRBV7-9	.	TRBD1	TRBJ1-2	CASSSLRGRGGYTF	TGTGCCAGCAGCTCCCTCAGGGGGCGCGGCGGCTACACCTTC
TRBV29-1	.	.	TRBJ1-1	CSVAREGVNTEAFF	TGCAGCGTTGCTAGGGAGGGAGTCAACACTGAAGCTTTCTTT
TRBV4-1	.	.	TRBJ1-1	CASSRGLQEERAFF	TGCGCCAGCAGCCGGGGCCTACAAGAGGAGCGAGCTTTCTTT
TRBV12-3/TRBV12-4	once	.	TRBJ1-2	CASGNRALYTF	TGTGCCAGCGGGAACAGGGCCCTTTACACCTTC
TRBV11-2	.	.	TRBJ1-1	CASSRTEEAFF	TGTGCCAGCAGCCGTACAGAGGAAGCTTTCTTT
TRBV18	.	TRBD1	TRBJ1-6	CASSPQTGGRNSPLHF	TGTGCCAGCTCACCCCAAACAGGGGGTCGGAATTCACCCCTCCACTTT
TRBV20-1	.	.	TRBJ2-2	CSARERSDTGELFF	TGCAGTGCTAGAGAGCGGTCGGACACCGGGGAGCTGTTTTTT
TRBV19	.	.	TRBJ1-2	CASSIGLDGYTF	TGTGCCAGTAGTATCGGACTGGATGGCTACACCTTC
TRBV6-2/TRBV6-3	.	.	TRBJ1-2	CASEGANYGYTF	TGTGCCAGCGAAGGAGCTAACTATGGCTACACCTTC
TRBV7-3	.	.	TRBJ2-3	CASSLGDTRGADTQYF	TGTGCCAGCAGCTTAGGGGACACTAGGGGGGCAGATACGCAGTATTTT
TRBV4-2	once	.	TRBJ1-1	CASSRTRVGDAEAFF	TGTGCCAGCAGCCGGACCCGGGTAGGAGACGCTGAAGCTTTCTTT
TRBV9	.	.	TRBJ2-7	CASSVEGSALPEQYF	TGTGCCAGCAGCGTAGAGGGGTCCGCCTTACCTGAGCAGTACTTC
TRBV5-6	.	TRBD1	TRBJ2-4	CASSSQGSKNIQYF	TGTGCCAGCAGCTCACAGGGGTCCAAAAACATTCAGTACTTC
TRBV7-6	.	.	TRBJ1-3	CASSLAPEWGLSSGNTIYF	TGTGCCAGCAGCTTAGCGCCCGAGTGGGGCCTTAGCTCTGGAAACACCATATATTTT
TRBV20-1	.	.	TRBJ1-2	CSARIPGRDLYGYTF	TGCAGTGCTAGGATCCCCGGACGGGACCTCTATGGCTACACCTTC
TRBV3-1	.	.	TRBJ2-1	CASSQEGRLAPFF	TGTGCCAGCAGCCAAGAGGGGCGACTGGCCCCATTTTTC
TRBV12-3/TRBV12-4	.	.	TRBJ2-1	CASSPPLNEQFF	TGTGCCAGCAGTCCCCCCCTCAATGAGCAGTTCTTC
TRBV29-1	.	.	TRBJ1-1	CSTGQGADEAFF	TGCAGCACGGGGCAAGGGGCGGATGAAGCTTTCTTT
TRBV5-4	.	TRBD1	TRBJ2-4	CASSPGTGVAKNIQYF	TGTGCCAGCAGCCCCGGGACAGGGGTAGCCAAAAACATTCAGTACTTC
TRBV18	.	TRBD1	TRBJ1-4	CASSPERDRINEKLFF	TGTGCCAGCTCACCAGAGAGGGACAGGATTAATGAAAAACTGTTTTTT
TRBV19	once	.	TRBJ1-4	CASGGLAEKLFF	TGTGCCTCCGGCGGTCTCGCTGAAAAACTGTTTTTT
TRBV11-2	.	.	TRBJ2-3	CASSERPDTQYF	TGTGCCAGCAGTGAGCGGCCAGATACGCAGTATTTT
TRBV20-1	.	.	TRBJ2-3	CSARVVIGDTQYF	TGCAGTGCTAGGGTGGTGATCGGGGATACGCAGTATTTT
TRBV29-1	once	.	TRBJ1-2	CRGTKAHGYTF	TGCAGGGGAACCAAGGCCCATGGCTACACCTTC